This T cell receptor (beta chain) comes out of a study of CD8 T cells in ankylosing spondylitis. Whole-study results and caveats: Previous work reported some of these motif variants in the synovial fluid and blood of reactive arthritis. Ankylosing spondylitis blood appeared to be characterized by a TCR beta motif of about eight highly homologous variants.

TCRdb passed the 5' RACE reads through MiXCR, listing each CDR3 protein once. This table has about 150,000 distinct CDR3 sequences, around 7.9% appearing once. V lost 5 bases to trimming and J lost 5 bases; unmatched junction nucleotides: 5. The CDR3 is 15 residues long. Germline V gene sequence: CDR1 SGHRS, CDR2 YFSETQ. The table lists this clonotype with many counts. Its antigen is as yet unknown. The V call is TRBV5-1, the J call TRBJ2-2; 11 bases line up with TRBD1. Sequencing used blood, either unsorted or a sorted T cell fraction (not recorded which). The TCR comes from a female donor with ankylosing spondylitis or in good health (not recorded which). CDR3 in amino acids: CASRGTGGETGELFF. In nucleotides, the CDR3 is TGCGCCAGCAGAGGGACAGGGGGAGAGACCGGGGAGCTGTTTTTT. Full variable domain (outside the CDR3, taken from reference TRBV5-1 and TRBJ2-2): KAGVTQTPRYLIKTRGQQVTLSCSPISGHRSVSWYQQTPGQGLQFLFEYFSETQRNKGNFPGRFSGRQFSNSRSEMNVSTLELGDSALYLCASRGTGGETGELFFGEGSRLTVL.